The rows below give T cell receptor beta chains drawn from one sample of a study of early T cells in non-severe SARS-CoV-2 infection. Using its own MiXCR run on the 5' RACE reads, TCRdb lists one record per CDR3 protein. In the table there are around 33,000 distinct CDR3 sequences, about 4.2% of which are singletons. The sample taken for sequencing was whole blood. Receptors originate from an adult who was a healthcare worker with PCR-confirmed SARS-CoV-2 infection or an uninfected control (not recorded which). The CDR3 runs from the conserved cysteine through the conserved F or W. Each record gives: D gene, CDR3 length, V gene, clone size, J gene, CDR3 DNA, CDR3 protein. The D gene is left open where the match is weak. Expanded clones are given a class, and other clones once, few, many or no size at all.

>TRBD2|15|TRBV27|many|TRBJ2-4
TGTGCCAGCAGGTCCGGTGGGACTAGCCCAAACATTCAGTACTTC
CASRSGGTSPNIQYF
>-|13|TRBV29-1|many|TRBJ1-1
TGCAGCGCTGCCCCAGACCCCGTCACTGAAGCTTTCTTT
CSAAPDPVTEAFF
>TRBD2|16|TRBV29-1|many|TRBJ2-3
TGCAGCGTTGCCGGGACTAGCGGGGGGAGCACAGATACGCAGTATTTT
CSVAGTSGGSTDTQYF
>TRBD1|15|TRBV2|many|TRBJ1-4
TGTGCCAGCAATCCGCGGGCCCTACAGGGGGAAAAACTGTTTTTT
CASNPRALQGEKLFF
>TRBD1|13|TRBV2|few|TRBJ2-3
TGTGCCAGCGGTGACAGGGGCGCAGATACGCAGTATTTT
CASGDRGADTQYF
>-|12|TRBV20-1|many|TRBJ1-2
TGTACCGGGACCGAAGCTAACTATGGCTACACCTTC
CTGTEANYGYTF
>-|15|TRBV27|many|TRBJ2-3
TGTGCCAGCAGCACAAGAGTGAGCGGCTCCGATACGCAGTATTTT
CASSTRVSGSDTQYF
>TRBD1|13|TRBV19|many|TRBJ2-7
TGTGCCAGTAGCCCCGGGACAGCCTACGAGCAGTACTTC
CASSPGTAYEQYF
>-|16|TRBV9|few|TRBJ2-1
TGTGCCAGCAGCCCGCCCGGAGGGCCCTCCTACAATGAGCAGTTCTTC
CASSPPGGPSYNEQFF
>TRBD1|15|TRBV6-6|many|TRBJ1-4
TGTGCCAGCAGTTACTGGGCAGGGGGCAATGAAAAACTGTTTTTT
CASSYWAGGNEKLFF
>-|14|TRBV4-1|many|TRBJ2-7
TGCGCCAGCAGCCAAGAAGGAGGGCAGTACGAGCAGTACTTC
CASSQEGGQYEQYF
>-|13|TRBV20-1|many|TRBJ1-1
TGCAGTGCTAGTCGGCAGGGGCACACTGAAGCTTTCTTT
CSASRQGHTEAFF
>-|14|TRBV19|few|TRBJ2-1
TGTGCCAGTAGCCATGGGACATTTCGACGGGAGCAGTTCTTC
CASSHGTFRREQFF
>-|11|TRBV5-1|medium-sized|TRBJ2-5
TGTGCCAGCAGCTCCCAAGAGACCCAGTACTTC
CASSSQETQYF
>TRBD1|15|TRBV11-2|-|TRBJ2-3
TGTGCCAGCAGCACCCGGACAGGTAGTACAGATACGCAGTATTTT
CASSTRTGSTDTQYF
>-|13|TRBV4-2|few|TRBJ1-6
TGTGCCAGCAGCCAAGATCTCGGTTTACCCCTCCACTTT
CASSQDLGLPLHF
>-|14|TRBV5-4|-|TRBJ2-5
TGTGCCAGCAGCTTGGGTTCCCCCGGGGAGACCCAGTACTTC
CASSLGSPGETQYF
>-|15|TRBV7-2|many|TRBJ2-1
TGTGCCAGCAATAAAGGCCCCCCCATGGGCAATGAGCAGTTCTTC
CASNKGPPMGNEQFF
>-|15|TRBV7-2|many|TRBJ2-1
TGTGCCAGCAGCCCAATAGGGGCCTCCTACAATGAGCAGTTCTTC
CASSPIGASYNEQFF
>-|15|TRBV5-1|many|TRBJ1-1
TGCGCCAGCAGCCCCAGGGGAGGGATGAACACTGAAGTTTTCTTT
CASSPRGGMNTEVFF
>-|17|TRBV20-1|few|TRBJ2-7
TGCAGTGCTAGAGATCGGGTTGGGGGATTGAGCTCCTACGAGCAGTACTTC
CSARDRVGGLSSYEQYF
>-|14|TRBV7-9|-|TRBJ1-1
TGTGCCAGCAGCTTCAGGGGTAATGGCACTGAAGCTTTCTTT
CASSFRGNGTEAFF
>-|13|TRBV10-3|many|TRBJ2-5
TGTGCCATCAGCGCGGCGTGGGAAGAGACCCAGTACTTC
CAISAAWEETQYF
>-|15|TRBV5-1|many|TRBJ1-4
TGCGCCAGCAGCTTGCGCGGTGCAACTAATGAAAAACTGTTTTTT
CASSLRGATNEKLFF
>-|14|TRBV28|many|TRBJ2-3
TGTGCCAGCAGTTTGGGGCTTAGCACAGATACGCAGTATTTT
CASSLGLSTDTQYF
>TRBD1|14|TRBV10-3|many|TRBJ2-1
TGTGCCATCACATCAGGGGGCTCCTACAATGAGCAGTTCTTC
CAITSGGSYNEQFF
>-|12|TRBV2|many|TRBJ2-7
TGTGCCAGCAGCTCCCGGGAAAGGGTTAGGTACTTC
CASSSRERVRYF
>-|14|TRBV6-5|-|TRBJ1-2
TGTGCCAGCAGTGGGACGGCTTCCCTCTATGGCTACACCTTC
CASSGTASLYGYTF
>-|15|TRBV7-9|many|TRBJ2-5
TGTGCCAGCAGCTTACCTACAGGGAGCCAAGAGACCCAGTACTTC
CASSLPTGSQETQYF
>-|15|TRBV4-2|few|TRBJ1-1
TGTGCCAGCAGTGAACGGGGCCGCGCGGACACTGAAGCTTTCTTT
CASSERGRADTEAFF
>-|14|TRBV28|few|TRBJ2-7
TGTGCCAGCAGTTTTGGTGTTGCCTCCTACGAGCAGTACTTC
CASSFGVASYEQYF
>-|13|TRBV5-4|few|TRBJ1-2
TGTGCCAGCAGCACGACAGGTCCCTATGGCTACACCTTC
CASSTTGPYGYTF
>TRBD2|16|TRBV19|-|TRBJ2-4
TGTGCCAGTACCCTCCGGACTAGCGGGAGGCCCAACATTCAGTACTTC
CASTLRTSGRPNIQYF
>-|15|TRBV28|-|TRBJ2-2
TGTGCCAGCAGTTTTGTGGGACAGAACACCGGGGAGCTGTTTTTT
CASSFVGQNTGELFF
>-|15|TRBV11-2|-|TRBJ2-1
TGTGCCAGCAGCGTCGACACTAGCTCCTACAATGAGCAGTTCTTC
CASSVDTSSYNEQFF
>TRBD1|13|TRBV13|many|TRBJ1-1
TGTGCCAGCAGTCGGACAGGGAAGGCTGAAGCTTTCTTT
CASSRTGKAEAFF
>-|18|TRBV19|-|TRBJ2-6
TGTGCCAGTAGTATAGATCACCCCCAGGGCTCTGGGGCCAACGTCCTGACTTTC
CASSIDHPQGSGANVLTF
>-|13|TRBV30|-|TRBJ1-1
TGTGCCTGGACCGGGACGGTGAACACTGAAGCTTTCTTT
CAWTGTVNTEAFF
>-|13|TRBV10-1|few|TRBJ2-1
TGCGCCAGCAGTGAGAACAGGGCCAATGAGCAGTTCTTC
CASSENRANEQFF
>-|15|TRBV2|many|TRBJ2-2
TGTGCCAGCTCCCAGGACTCCCTCGCCACCGGGGAGCTGTTTTTT
CASSQDSLATGELFF
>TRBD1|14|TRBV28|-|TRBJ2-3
TGTGCCAGCAACCCAGGGGGTAGGACAGATACGCAGTATTTT
CASNPGGRTDTQYF
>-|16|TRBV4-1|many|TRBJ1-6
TGCGCCAGCAGCCAAGATGGGCCAGGGTCTAATTCACCCCTCCACTTT
CASSQDGPGSNSPLHF
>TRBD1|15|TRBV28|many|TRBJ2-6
TGTGCCAGCACAGTACAGGGGACTGGGGCCAACGTCCTGACTTTC
CASTVQGTGANVLTF
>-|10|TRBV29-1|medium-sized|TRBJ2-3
TGCAGCACGAACACAGATACGCAGTATTTT
CSTNTDTQYF
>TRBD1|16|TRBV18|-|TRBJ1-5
TGTGCCAGCACCAAGACCAGAGACAGGGACAATCAGCCCCAGCATTTT
CASTKTRDRDNQPQHF
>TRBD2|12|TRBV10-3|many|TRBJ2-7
TGTGCCACCGGGACTAGCCGCTACGAGCAGTACTTC
CATGTSRYEQYF
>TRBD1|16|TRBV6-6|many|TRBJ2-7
TGTGCCAGCAGTTACTCTCCGCGAGGACAGGGCTACGAGCAGTACTTC
CASSYSPRGQGYEQYF
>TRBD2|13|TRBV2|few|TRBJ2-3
TGTGCCCGCGGGACTAGCGGCGCAGATACGCAGTATTTT
CARGTSGADTQYF
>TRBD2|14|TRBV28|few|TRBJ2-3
TGTGCCAGCAGTTTCCTCCAGGGAGGGGATACGCAGTATTTT
CASSFLQGGDTQYF
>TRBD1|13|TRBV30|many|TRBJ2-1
TGTGCCGGCCGGACAGGGGTGTACAATGAGCAGTTCTTC
CAGRTGVYNEQFF
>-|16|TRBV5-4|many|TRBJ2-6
TGTGCCAGCAGCTTGAGGCGGGCCTCTGGGGCCAACGTCCTGACTTTC
CASSLRRASGANVLTF